A selection of T cell receptor beta chains follows, all from one sample in a study of T cell responses to AZD1222 COVID-19 vaccine. Measured with immunoSEQ multiplex PCR; TCRdb has only the in-frame clones, and not every one. Here the sample spans over 120,000 clones, about 90% being singletons. Sequences were derived from peripheral blood, sampled on day 0 of AZD1222 vaccination. These receptors were taken from an adult in good health. Both conserved end residues are part of each CDR3. The D gene is left open where the match is weak. Part of the rows lack a size; the others show once, few, many or a class for expanded clones.

j_call d_call v_call clone_size cdr3_length cdr3_aa cdr3_nt
TRBJ2-2 TRBD2 TRBV7-7 - 16 CASSLGSSGGTGELFF TGTGCTAGCAGCTTAGGATCTAGCGGGGGCACCGGGGAGCTGTTTTTT
TRBJ2-3 - TRBV12-3/TRBV12-4 - 13 CASSPGSSDTQYF TGTGCCAGCAGCCCAGGGAGCTCAGATACGCAGTATTTT
TRBJ2-7 - TRBV6-2/TRBV6-3 - 15 CASSYSSAVWDEQYF TGTGCCAGCAGTTACTCTTCCGCGGTTTGGGACGAGCAGTACTTC
TRBJ1-2 - TRBV28 - 14 CASRTYRATYGYTF TGTGCCAGCCGAACTTACAGGGCTACCTATGGCTACACCTTC
TRBJ1-2 - TRBV7-8 - 13 CASSLAGNYGYTF TGTGCCAGCAGCTTAGCAGGGAACTATGGCTACACCTTC
TRBJ1-5 - TRBV6-1 - 18 CASSENHWGGATNQPQHF TGTGCCAGCAGTGAAAACCATTGGGGGGGGGCCACCAATCAGCCCCAGCATTTT
TRBJ2-7 - TRBV5-4 - 17 CASSLGGLQGPFYEQYF TGTGCCAGCAGCTTGGGGGGCCTACAGGGCCCGTTTTACGAGCAGTACTTC
TRBJ2-2 - TRBV6-4 - 14 CASTPSPGTGELFF TGTGCCAGCACCCCCTCCCCAGGCACCGGGGAGCTGTTTTTT
TRBJ2-1 TRBD2 TRBV2 - 13 CASSGTSGSEQFF TGTGCCAGCAGTGGGACTAGCGGAAGTGAGCAGTTCTTC
TRBJ1-2 TRBD1 TRBV4-1 - 15 CASSLGTGVDYGYTF TGCGCCAGCAGCCTGGGGACAGGGGTGGACTATGGCTACACCTTC
TRBJ1-1 - TRBV9 - 13 CASSSWDVNEAFF TGTGCCAGCAGCTCCTGGGACGTAAATGAAGCTTTCTTT
TRBJ1-2 TRBD1 TRBV6-4 - 13 CASSATGQSFLAF TGTGCCAGCAGTGCTACGGGACAGTCGTTTCTTGCCTTC
TRBJ2-5 TRBD2 TRBV18 once 20 CASSTRRTSGGAGLQETQYF TGTGCCAGCTCAACCCGGAGGACTAGCGGGGGGGCCGGCCTCCAAGAGACCCAGTACTTC
TRBJ1-2 TRBD1 TRBV11-3 - 15 CASRRDRGRIYGYTF TGTGCCAGCAGGCGAGACAGGGGTAGGATCTATGGCTACACCTTC
TRBJ1-3 - TRBV7-2 - 14 CAGADRLGGNTIYF TGTGCCGGCGCAGACAGGTTGGGGGGAAACACCATATATTTT
TRBJ2-7 - TRBV28 - 15 CASTAFGAGAYEQYF TGTGCCAGCACCGCGTTCGGGGCAGGGGCCTACGAGCAGTACTTC
TRBJ2-3 TRBD1 TRBV7-9 - 15 CASSLGTGSTDTQYF TGTGCCAGCAGCTTAGGGACAGGCAGCACAGATACGCAGTATTTT
TRBJ1-3 - TRBV18 - 15 CASSPIRDSGNTIYF TGTGCCAGCTCACCCATCCGGGATTCTGGAAACACCATATATTTT